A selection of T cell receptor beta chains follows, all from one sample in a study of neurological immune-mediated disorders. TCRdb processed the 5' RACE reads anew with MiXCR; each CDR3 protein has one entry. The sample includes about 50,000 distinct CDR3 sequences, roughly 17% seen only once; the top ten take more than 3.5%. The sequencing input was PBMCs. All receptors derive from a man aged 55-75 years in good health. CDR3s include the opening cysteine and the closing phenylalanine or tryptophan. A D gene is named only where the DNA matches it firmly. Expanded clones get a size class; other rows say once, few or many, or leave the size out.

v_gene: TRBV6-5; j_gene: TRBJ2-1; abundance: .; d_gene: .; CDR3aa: CASSRQVRSYNEQFF; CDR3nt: TGTGCCAGCAGCCGACAGGTTCGCTCCTACAATGAGCAGTTCTTC
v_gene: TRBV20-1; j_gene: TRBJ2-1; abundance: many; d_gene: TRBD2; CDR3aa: CSARDQGLAGRANEQFF; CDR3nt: TGCAGTGCTAGAGATCAGGGACTAGCGGGACGGGCGAATGAGCAGTTCTTC
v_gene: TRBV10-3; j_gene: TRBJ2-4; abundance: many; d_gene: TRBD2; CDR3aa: CARKAGGIGNIQYF; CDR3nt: TGTGCCAGAAAGGCGGGGGGAATTGGAAACATTCAGTACTTC
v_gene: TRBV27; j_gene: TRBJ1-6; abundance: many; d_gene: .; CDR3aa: CASSLEGGSSYNSPLHF; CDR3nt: TGTGCCAGCAGTTTAGAGGGAGGTAGCTCCTATAATTCACCCCTCCACTTT
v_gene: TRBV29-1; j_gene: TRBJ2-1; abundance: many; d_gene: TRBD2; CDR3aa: CSVTTLAARNYNEQFF; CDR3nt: TGCAGCGTCACGACACTAGCGGCACGGAACTACAATGAGCAGTTCTTC
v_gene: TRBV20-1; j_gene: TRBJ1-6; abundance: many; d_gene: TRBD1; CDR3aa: CSARDRGLGNSPLHF; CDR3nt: TGCAGTGCTCGTGACAGGGGGTTGGGTAATTCACCCCTCCACTTT
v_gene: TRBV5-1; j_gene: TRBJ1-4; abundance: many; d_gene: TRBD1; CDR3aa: CASSSTGDQGKLFF; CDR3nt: TGCGCCAGCAGTTCAACAGGGGACCAAGGAAAACTGTTTTTT
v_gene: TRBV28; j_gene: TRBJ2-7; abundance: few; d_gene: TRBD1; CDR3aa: CASRGTVSSYEQYF; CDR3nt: TGTGCCAGCAGGGGGACAGTCTCTTCCTACGAGCAGTACTTC
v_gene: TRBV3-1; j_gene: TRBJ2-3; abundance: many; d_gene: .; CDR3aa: CASSLEAGTDTQYF; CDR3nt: TGTGCCAGCAGCCTAGAGGCTGGCACAGATACGCAGTATTTT
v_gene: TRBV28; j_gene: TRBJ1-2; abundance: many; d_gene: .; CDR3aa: CASSFTGPNYGYTF; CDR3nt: TGTGCCAGCAGTTTTACAGGACCGAACTATGGCTACACCTTC
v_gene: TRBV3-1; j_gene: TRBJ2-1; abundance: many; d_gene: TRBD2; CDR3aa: CASSHGRGGDEQFF; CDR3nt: TGTGCCAGCAGCCATGGGAGGGGTGGCGATGAGCAGTTCTTC
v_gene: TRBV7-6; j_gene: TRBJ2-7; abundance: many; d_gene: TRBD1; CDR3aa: CASSLGQGKSYEYEQYF; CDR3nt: TGTGCCAGCAGCTTAGGACAGGGAAAGAGCTACGAGTACGAGCAGTACTTC
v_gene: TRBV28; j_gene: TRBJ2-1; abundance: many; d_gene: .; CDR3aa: CASSLALGRYNEQFF; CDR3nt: TGTGCCAGCAGTTTAGCCCTTGGACGCTACAATGAGCAGTTCTTC
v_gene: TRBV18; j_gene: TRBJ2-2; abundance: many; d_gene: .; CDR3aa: CASSPSWGTGELFF; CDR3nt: TGTGCCAGCTCACCATCTTGGGGCACCGGGGAGCTGTTTTTT
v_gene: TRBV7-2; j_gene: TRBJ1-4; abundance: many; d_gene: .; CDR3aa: CASSLSAGEKLFF; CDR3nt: TGTGCCAGCTCCCTTTCGGCCGGAGAAAAACTGTTTTTT